The TCR beta chain described here comes from a study of cytomegalovirus exposure and HLA in healthy donors. Primers included in the PCR were 60 Vbeta and 13 Jbeta primers. Repertoires were generated with immunoSEQ multiplex PCR, while TCRdb's copy carries only in-frame clones and drops some. This table has more than 45,000 clones, roughly 80% appearing once. General observations from the study: Analyzed later, association rates of TCRs varied across HLA loci, with DRB1 most and HLA-C fewest.

With respect to this clone: Its antigen is unknown.

This CDR3 region has 15 residues. Germline CDR1 KGHSH, CDR2 LQKENI. V shed 8 bases and J 1 base; nucleotides not matched to a gene: 10. The source of this sequence is a man aged 25 to 40 in good health and CMV-seronegative. The chain links TRBV18 to TRBJ2-7; 8 nucleotides agree with TRBD2. Input material: PBMCs. The DNA of the CDR3 is TGTGCCAGCCAAGGAGTCTCGGGAGGGTCCTACGAGCAGTACTTC. This sequence encodes CASQGVSGGSYEQYF.